Below, 10 T cell receptor beta chains from the same sample are listed, as sequenced in a study of early T cells in non-severe SARS-CoV-2 infection. Via MiXCR, TCRdb re-called the 5' RACE reads, giving one row per CDR3 protein. The sample includes 75,000 to 100,000 distinct CDR3 sequences, under 15% of them seen just once. The sample comprised whole blood. These receptors were obtained from an adult who was a healthcare worker with PCR-confirmed SARS-CoV-2 infection or an uninfected control (not recorded which).

This clonotype was seen a handful of times. This rearrangement joins TRBV18 to TRBJ1-1, with D perhaps TRBD1 (5 bases). The germline gives CDR1 KGHSH, CDR2 LQKENI. The CDR3 sequence is 16 residues long. Trimming removed 1 base from V and 0 bases from J, with 12 bases in between. The CDR3 sequence: CASSPRGVGMNTEAFF. CDR3 in DNA: TGTGCCAGCTCACCACGGGGGGTGGGGATGAACACTGAAGCTTTCTTT.

Here the CDR3 reads CATSRRRFTEAFF. CDR3 in DNA: TGTGCCACCAGCAGACGACGATTCACTGAAGCTTTCTTT. The chain joins TRBV15 to TRBJ1-1; no firm D call. V lost 2 bases, J lost 4 bases, and 8 bases lay in between. This CDR3 has 13 amino acids. The germline CDR1 and CDR2 sequences are LNHNV and YYDKDF (reference sequence). The full variable domain, with the rest looked up from reference TRBV15 and TRBJ1-1, is DAMVIQNPRYQVTQFGKPVTLSCSQTLNHNVMYWYQQKSSQAPKLLFHYYDKDFNNEADTPDNFQSRRPNTSFCFLDIRSPGLGDTAMYLCATSRRRFTEAFFGQGTRLTVV.

This clonotype was observed a handful of times. The CDR3 here is CASSENRGVQFF. In DNA form, the CDR3 reads TGTGCCAGCAGTGAAAACAGGGGTGTCCAGTTCTTC. The gene calls are TRBV2 and TRBJ2-1, with 7 nucleotides matching TRBD1. The length of the CDR3 is 12 residues. V shed 2 bases and J 13 bases; nucleotides not matched to a gene: 5. In germline, CDR1 is SNHLY, CDR2 FYNNEI.

This clonotype was seen a few times. This chain links TRBV5-5 with TRBJ2-5; no firm D call. The length of the CDR3 is 14 residues. The germline gives CDR1 SGHKS, CDR2 YYEKEE (reference sequence). V was clipped by 1 base and J by 5 bases, with 12 bases between them. The CDR3 sequence: CASSLNLGLETQYF. DNA of the CDR3: TGTGCCAGCAGCTTGAACTTAGGGCTTGAGACCCAGTACTTC.

The chain recombines TRBV21-1 with TRBJ2-7; the table's D call, TRBD1, has no DNA check behind it. TRBV21-1 is a listed pseudogene. This CDR3 contains 16 residues. The CDR3 is CASSPRTAALRYEQYV. The CDR3 nucleotides are TGTGCCAGCAGCCCCCGGACGGCCGCACTCCGCTACGAGCAGTACGTC.

The rearrangement links TRBV5-5 to TRBJ2-1; D uncertain. V dropped 9 bases and J dropped 4 bases, with 14 bases sitting between them. The CDR3 consists of 13 residues. From germline, CDR1 is SGHKS and CDR2 YYEKEE (reference sequence). This CDR3 is CATWRPPYNEQFF. The CDR3 DNA reads TGTGCCACCTGGAGACCGCCGTACAATGAGCAGTTCTTC. Drawing the rest from reference TRBV5-5 and TRBJ2-1, the complete variable domain is DAGVTQSPTHLIKTRGQQVTLRCSPISGHKSVSWYQQVLGQGPQFIFQYYEKEERGRGNFPDRFSARQFPNYSSELNVNALLLGDSALYLCATWRPPYNEQFFGPGTRLTVL.

This rearrangement joins TRBV18 to TRBJ2-7; the D gene is possibly TRBD1 (6 bases). In germline, CDR1 is KGHSH, CDR2 LQKENI. CDR3 length: 13 residues. Trimming pared 5 bases from V and 5 bases from J, leaving 13 bases between. In DNA, the CDR3 is TGTGCCAGCTCAGAAACAGGGTACAACGAGCAGTACGTC. Translating it yields CASSETGYNEQYV.

The sample holds a few counts of this clonotype. This chain links TRBV29-1 with TRBJ2-1; D is uncertain. The CDR3 is made up of 10 amino acids. CDR1 and CDR2 from the germline V gene are SQVTM and ANQGSEA. Trimming took 7 bases from V and 7 from J, leaving 8 bases between them. The chain's CDR3 is CSGWGNEQFF. The CDR3, as DNA: TGCAGCGGCTGGGGAAATGAGCAGTTCTTC.

This sequence joins TRBV4-1 and TRBJ2-1; possibly TRBD2 for D (7 bases). The CDR3 runs 17 residues. V was cut by 0 bases and J by 0 bases, with 12 bases left in between. Germline CDR1 reads MGHRA; CDR2 reads YSYEKL. CDR3 coding DNA: TGCGCCAGCAGCCAAGATGTAGGGGGGGGCTCCTACAATGAGCAGTTCTTC. Its protein is CASSQDVGGGSYNEQFF.

This chain connects TRBV27 to TRBJ2-2; D might be TRBD2 (6 bases). Per the germline V gene, CDR1 is MNHEY and CDR2 is SMNVEV (reference sequence). The CDR3 runs 15 residues. Trimming took 6 bases from V and 4 from J, leaving 15 bases between them. CDR3 bases: TGTGCCAGCAGGGACTACTCCGATCGCACCGGGGAGCTGTTTTTT. This encodes CASRDYSDRTGELFF.